The 24 T cell receptor beta chains below all came from one sample that was sequenced in a study of T and B cells in COVID-19 patients. TRB rearrangements were amplified by multiplex PCR with BIOMED2 TRB-A/B primers. TCRdb reanalysed the multiplex PCR reads using MiXCR and keeps one entry per CDR3 protein. Altogether under 2,500 distinct CDR3 sequences are present, approximately 26% being singletons, with the ten largest covering about 66%. Each TRB amplification used roughly 230-550 ng of genomic DNA from blood. The material sequenced was blood. The receptors were gathered from a human donor with active COVID-19.

The rearrangement uses TRBV5-5 and TRBJ2-3; 13 bases align to TRBD2. The V gene's germline CDR1 is SGHKS and CDR2 YYEKEE (reference sequence). V trimming: 4 bases; J trimming: 6 bases; junction bases outside the gene matches: 2. This CDR3 is 14 amino acids long. The CDR3 sequence: CASSPTSGGDTQYF. CDR3 sequence (DNA): TGTGCCAGCAGCCCGACTAGCGGGGGGGATACGCAGTATTTT.

This clonotype is medium-sized (0.01 to 0.1%) in the sample. The genes are TRBV27 and TRBJ2-3; D uncertain. The CDR3 totals 15 residues. V lost 5 bases to trimming and J lost 2 bases, with 14 bases between them. The V gene's germline CDR1 is MNHEY and CDR2 SMNVEV (reference sequence). The CDR3 is CASSPQGLHTDTQYF. CDR3 DNA sequence: TGTGCCAGCAGTCCCCAAGGGCTACACACAGATACGCAGTATTTT.

Within the sample, this clonotype is medium-sized. The V gene is TRBV6-5, the J gene TRBJ1-2; D uncertain. The CDR3 has 15 amino acids. Trimming shortened V by 5 bases and J by 0 bases, and 13 bases separated the two germline ends. Germline V CDR1 and CDR2: MNHEY, SVGAGI. The CDR3 DNA sequence: TGTGCCAGCAGTACCACCGGCGCAGCTAACTATGGCTACACCTTC. It specifies CASSTTGAANYGYTF.

As concerns this clonotype: Without the conserved terminal phenylalanine or tryptophan, this CDR3 likely stems from a read error. Because the CDR3's place on the DNA is in doubt, the DNA is left out and the CDR3 is given as listed by TCRdb. The genes are TRBV18 and TRBJ2-2; the table's D call TRBD1 went unverified against the DNA. 14 amino acids form the CDR3, both terminal residues included. Germline V gene lookup returns CDR1 KGHSH and CDR2 LQKENI. Here the CDR3 reads CASSADRGTGELVL.

V is TRBV12-3 or TRBV12-4 and J is TRBJ2-1, with D hard to call. V gave up 4 bases and J gave up 10 bases, with 5 bases separating them. The CDR3 loop spans 10 amino acids. Here the CDR3 DNA reads TGTGCCAGCAGTTCGATAGAGCAGTTCTTC. The encoded protein is CASSSIEQFF.

The genes are TRBV7-9 and TRBJ2-1, with 7 nucleotides matching TRBD1. Germline V gene sequence: CDR1 SEHNR, CDR2 FQNEAQ (reference sequence). CDR3 length equals 13 residues. J gave up 7 bases and V 8 bases, and 8 bases lay outside the gene matches. CDR3 loop: CASAGDSRNEQFF. The CDR3 DNA sequence: TGTGCCAGCGCTGGGGACAGTAGGAATGAGCAGTTCTTC.

By share, this clonotype ranks as medium-sized. The chain joins TRBV5-6 to TRBJ2-7; D gene uncertain. V was cut by 0 bases and J by 2 bases, with 0 bases left in between. Germline V gene sequence: CDR1 SGHDT, CDR2 YYEEEE. The length of the CDR3 is 11 residues. The CDR3 sequence: CASSLAYEQYF. Written as DNA, the CDR3 is TGTGCCAGCAGCTTGGCCTACGAGCAGTACTTC.

By sample share, this clonotype is medium-sized. The V gene is TRBV19, the J gene TRBJ1-1, with D maybe TRBD1 (6 bases). The CDR3 length is 16 residues. Trimming shortened V by 7 bases and J by 3 bases, and 21 bases separated the two germline ends. Germline-derived CDR1 and CDR2 are LNHDA and SQIVND (reference sequence). The CDR3 loop reads CASTSGSRGRHTEAFF. The CDR3 DNA reads TGTGCCAGTACCTCCGGTAGCAGGGGTCGGCACACTGAAGCTTTCTTT.

This clonotype came up a few times. V and J are TRBV10-3 and TRBJ2-1, with D perhaps TRBD2 (5 bases). Germline V gives CDR1 ENHRY, CDR2 SYGVKD. Between the trimmed V and J ends, which lost 0 bases and 2 bases, there was a span of 11 bases. The length of the CDR3 is 16 residues. The CDR3 loop is CAISESGRRAYNEQFF. CDR3 in DNA: TGTGCCATCAGTGAGTCCGGTCGGCGGGCCTACAATGAGCAGTTCTTC.

The chain combines TRBV18 with TRBJ1-1; D not certain. The germline gives CDR1 KGHSH, CDR2 LQKENI. The CDR3 is made up of 14 amino acids. The ends were cut back, 3 bases at V and 1 base at J, with 9 bases in the middle. The CDR3 sequence: CASSPRAENTEAFF. In DNA, the CDR3 is TGTGCCAGCTCACCCCGGGCAGAGAACACTGAAGCTTTCTTT.

This chain joins TRBV20-1 and TRBJ1-5; a possible D gene is TRBD1 (6 bases). V was clipped by 5 bases and J by 10 bases, with 12 bases between them. Per the germline V gene, CDR1 is DFQATT and CDR2 is SNEGSKA (reference sequence). This CDR3 spans 11 amino acids. The CDR3, as DNA: TGCAGTGCTGGCATTGGGGGCCCCCAGCATTTT. The encoded protein is CSAGIGGPQHF.

A single count supports this clonotype. V is TRBV5-5 and J is TRBJ2-2; TRBD1 matches at 8 bases. The CDR3 consists of 16 residues. Germline values: CDR1 SGHKS, CDR2 YYEKEE (reference sequence). The trim removed 0 bases at V and 0 bases at J, leaving 1 base unmatched. The CDR3 DNA follows: TGTGCCAGCAGCTTGGGACAGGGGACGAACACCGGGGAGCTGTTTTTT. Translating gives CASSLGQGTNTGELFF.

The CDR3: CASSAEVSNEQFF. The CDR3 DNA is TGTGCCAGCAGTGCGGAGGTCTCCAATGAGCAGTTCTTC. This rearrangement joins TRBV6-4 to TRBJ2-1, with D perhaps TRBD2 (5 bases). There are 13 residues in the CDR3. CDR1 and CDR2 from the germline V gene are MRHNA and SNTAGT. The V gene lost 4 bases and the J gene lost 6 bases, with 10 bases spanning the gap.

This clonotype was found a few times. The V and J genes are TRBV20-1 and TRBJ2-7, with D tentatively TRBD2 (6 bases). CDR1 DFQATT and CDR2 SNEGSKA come from the germline V gene (reference sequence). V shed 8 bases and J shed 3 bases, with 14 bases lying between them. This CDR3 comprises 12 residues. The CDR3 DNA reads as TGCAGTCCGTCCCGGGGGATCTACGAGCAGTACTTC. Translating it yields CSPSRGIYEQYF.

In its sample, this clonotype ranks as medium-sized (0.01 to 0.1%). The V call is TRBV15, the J call TRBJ1-5; 7 bases are a match to TRBD1. The germline gives CDR1 LNHNV, CDR2 YYDKDF (reference sequence). This CDR3 has 17 residues. V trimming: 2 bases; J trimming: 3 bases; junction bases outside the gene matches: 10. The CDR3 DNA follows: TGTGCCACCAGCAGACTGTGGACAGGAGGGACCAATCAGCCCCAGCATTTT. Its translation: CATSRLWTGGTNQPQHF.

The chain has TRBV20-1 and TRBJ1-1; TRBD1 might be the D (5 bases). CDR3 length: 14 amino acids. Trimming pared 8 bases from V and 5 bases from J, leaving 21 bases between. Per germline, CDR1 DFQATT and CDR2 SNEGSKA (reference sequence). The CDR3 DNA follows: TGCAGTACGGGGGGGGGGACCCGGGGGACTGAAGCTTTCTTT. This sequence encodes CSTGGGTRGTEAFF.

The chain is built from TRBV4-3 and TRBJ1-2; maybe TRBD1 (5 bases). Trimming pared 3 bases from V and 7 bases from J, leaving 18 bases between. Per the germline V gene, CDR1 is LGHNA and CDR2 is YSLEER. The CDR3 loop spans 15 amino acids. The CDR3 loop is CASSHGGRGFSGYTF. Here the CDR3 DNA reads TGCGCCAGCAGCCACGGTGGCCGGGGGTTTTCTGGCTACACCTTC.

By share of the sample, this clonotype is medium-sized. The DNA of the CDR3 is TGTGCCAGCAAGAGGGCTGACTATGGCTACACCTTC. It specifies CASKRADYGYTF. V and J are TRBV6-5 and TRBJ1-2; no clear D. V lost 7 bases, J lost 3 bases, and 9 bases lay in between. Germline loops: CDR1 MNHEY, CDR2 SVGAGI. The CDR3 covers 12 residues.

The chain joins TRBV24-1 to TRBJ2-3; 12 bases agree with TRBD2. Germline V gene sequence: CDR1 KGHDR, CDR2 SFDVKD. The CDR3 runs to 17 residues. Losses at the gene ends were 3 bases for V and 6 bases for J; bases not matched to a gene: 9. The CDR3 protein is CATSDPSGLAGKDTQYF. In DNA form, the CDR3 reads TGTGCCACCAGTGATCCTTCCGGACTAGCGGGGAAGGATACGCAGTATTTT.

This clonotype is medium-sized within its sample. This chain joins TRBV6-5 and TRBJ2-5; possible D gene TRBD1, 5 bases. V lost 0 bases, J lost 5 bases, and 19 bases lay in between. The germline gives CDR1 MNHEY, CDR2 SVGAGI. The CDR3 covers 17 residues. The CDR3 DNA follows: TGTGCCAGCAGTTACTCGAAAGGGGCTAGGTTACAGGAGACCCAGTACTTC. Protein: CASSYSKGARLQETQYF.

This clonotype occurred a few times. This chain links TRBV6-5 with TRBJ1-5; D possibly corresponds to TRBD1 (6 bases). Germline lookup yields CDR1 MNHEY and CDR2 SVGAGI. Trimming cost V 4 bases and J 5 bases, with 18 bases left between them. CDR3 length: 16 residues. The CDR3 loop is CASSSTGRGWYQPQHF. The CDR3 DNA sequence: TGTGCCAGCAGTTCCACAGGGAGGGGATGGTATCAGCCCCAGCATTTT.

This clonotype occurred a few times. The V call is TRBV7-9, the J call TRBJ1-1; 7 bases agree with TRBD1. The CDR3 length is 16 residues. CDR1 SEHNR and CDR2 FQNEAQ come from the germline V gene (reference sequence). Unmatched junction bases numbered 14, after V lost 4 bases and J lost 6 bases. CDR3 DNA: TGTGCCAGCAGCTCACAGGGGCAGGGAAGGAGGGCTGAAGCTTTCTTT. It codes for CASSSQGQGRRAEAFF.

The chain employs TRBV11-2 and TRBJ1-1; no reliable D call. CDR1 and CDR2 from the germline V gene are SGHAT and FQNNGV. Trimming removed 5 bases from V and 2 bases from J, with 9 bases in between. This CDR3 comprises 13 residues. This chain's CDR3 is CASSEQSNTEAFF. Written as DNA, the CDR3 is TGTGCCAGCAGCGAACAGAGTAACACTGAAGCTTTCTTT.

Regarding this clonotype: The junction does not match germline at one end; this may be a read error. V gene TRBV19 combines with J gene TRBJ1-5; D is ambiguous. Germline CDR1 reads LNHDA; CDR2 reads SQIVND (reference sequence). This CDR3 spans 13 amino acids. CDR3 sequence reads: CASSTAVNQPQHF. DNA for the CDR3: TGTGCCAGTAGTACGGCAGTGAATCAGCCCCAGCATTTC.